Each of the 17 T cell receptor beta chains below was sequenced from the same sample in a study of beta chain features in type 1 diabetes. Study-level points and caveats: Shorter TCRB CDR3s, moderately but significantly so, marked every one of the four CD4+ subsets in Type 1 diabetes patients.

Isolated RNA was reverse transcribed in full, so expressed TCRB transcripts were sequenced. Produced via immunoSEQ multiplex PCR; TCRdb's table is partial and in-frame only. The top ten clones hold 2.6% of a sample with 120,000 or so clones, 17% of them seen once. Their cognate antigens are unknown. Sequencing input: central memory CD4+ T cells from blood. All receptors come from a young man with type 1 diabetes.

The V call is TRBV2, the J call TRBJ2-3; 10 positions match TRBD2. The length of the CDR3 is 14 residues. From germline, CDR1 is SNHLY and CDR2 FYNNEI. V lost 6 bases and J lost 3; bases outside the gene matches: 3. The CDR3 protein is CASRPTSGTDTQYF. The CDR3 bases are TGTGCCAGCAGGCCGACTAGCGGGACAGATACGCAGTATTTT.

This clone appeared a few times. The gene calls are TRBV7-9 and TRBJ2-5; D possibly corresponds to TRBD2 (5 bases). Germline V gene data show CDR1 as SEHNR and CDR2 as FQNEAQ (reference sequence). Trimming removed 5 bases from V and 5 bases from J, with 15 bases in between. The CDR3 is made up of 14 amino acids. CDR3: CASSIRTLPETQYF. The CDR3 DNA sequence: TGTGCCAGCAGCATAAGGACTTTACCGGAGACCCAGTACTTC.

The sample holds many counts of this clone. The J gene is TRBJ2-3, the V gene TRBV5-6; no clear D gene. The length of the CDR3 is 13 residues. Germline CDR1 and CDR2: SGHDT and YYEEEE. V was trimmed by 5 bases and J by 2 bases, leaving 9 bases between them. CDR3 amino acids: CASRRELTDTQYF. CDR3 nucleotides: TGTGCCAGCAGGAGAGAACTCACAGATACGCAGTATTTT.

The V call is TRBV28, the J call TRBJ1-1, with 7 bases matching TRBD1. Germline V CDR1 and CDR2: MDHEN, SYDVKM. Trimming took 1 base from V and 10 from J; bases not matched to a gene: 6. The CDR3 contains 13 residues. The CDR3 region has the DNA TGTGCCAGCAGTTTATACTCCCGGGACAGAGCTTTCTTT. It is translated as CASSLYSRDRAFF.

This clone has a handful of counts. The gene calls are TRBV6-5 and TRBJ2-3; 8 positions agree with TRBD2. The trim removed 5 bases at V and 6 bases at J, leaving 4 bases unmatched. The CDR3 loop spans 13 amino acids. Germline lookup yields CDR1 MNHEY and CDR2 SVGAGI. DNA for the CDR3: TGTGCCAGCAGTGCAGCGGGAGCGGATACGCAGTATTTT. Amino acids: CASSAAGADTQYF.

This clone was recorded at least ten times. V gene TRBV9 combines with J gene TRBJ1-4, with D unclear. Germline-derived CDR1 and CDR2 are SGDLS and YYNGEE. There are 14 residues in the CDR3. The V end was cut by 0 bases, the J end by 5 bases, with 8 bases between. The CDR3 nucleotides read TGTGCCAGCAGCGTAGGGGTTGGAAATGAAAAACTGTTTTTT. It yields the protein CASSVGVGNEKLFF.

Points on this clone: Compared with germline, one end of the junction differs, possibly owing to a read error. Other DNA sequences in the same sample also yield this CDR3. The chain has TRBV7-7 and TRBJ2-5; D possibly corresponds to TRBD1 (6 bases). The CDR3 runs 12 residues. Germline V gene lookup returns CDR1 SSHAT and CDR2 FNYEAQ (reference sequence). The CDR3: CASSPDRETQYF. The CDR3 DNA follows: TGTGCTAGCAGCCCAGACAGGGAGACCCAGTACTTC.

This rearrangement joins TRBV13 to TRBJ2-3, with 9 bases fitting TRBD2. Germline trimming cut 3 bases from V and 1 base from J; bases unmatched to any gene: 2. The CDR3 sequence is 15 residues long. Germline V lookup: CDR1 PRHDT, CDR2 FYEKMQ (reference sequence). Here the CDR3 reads CASSFLAGGTDTQYF. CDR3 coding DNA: TGTGCCAGCAGCTTTTTAGCGGGGGGCACAGATACGCAGTATTTT. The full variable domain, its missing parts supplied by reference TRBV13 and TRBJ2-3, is AAGVIQSPRHLIKEKRETATLKCYPIPRHDTVYWYQQGPGQDPQFLISFYEKMQSDKGSIPDRFSAQQFSDYHSELNMSSLELGDSALYFCASSFLAGGTDTQYFGPGTRLTVL.

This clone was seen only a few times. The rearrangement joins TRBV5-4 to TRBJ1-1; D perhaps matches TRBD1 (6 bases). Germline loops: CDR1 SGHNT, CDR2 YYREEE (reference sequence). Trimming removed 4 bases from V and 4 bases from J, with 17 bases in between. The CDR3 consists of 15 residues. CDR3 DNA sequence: TGTGCCAGCAGCCTACCGACAGGTCGGAGCACTGAAGCTTTCTTT. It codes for CASSLPTGRSTEAFF.

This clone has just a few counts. The DNA of the CDR3 is TGTGCCAGCACCATACTGAGCTCCACAGATACGCAGTATTTT. Residues: CASTILSSTDTQYF. The V and J genes are TRBV5-4 and TRBJ2-3; no clear D gene. The CDR3 contains 14 residues. Germline CDR1 and CDR2: SGHNT and YYREEE (reference sequence). The V gene lost 6 bases and the J gene lost 2 bases, with 13 bases spanning the gap.

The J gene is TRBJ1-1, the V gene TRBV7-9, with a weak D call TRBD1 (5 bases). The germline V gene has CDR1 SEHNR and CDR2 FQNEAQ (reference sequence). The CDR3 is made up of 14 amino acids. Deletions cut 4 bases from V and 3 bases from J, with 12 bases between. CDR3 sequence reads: CASSWTRGDTEAFF. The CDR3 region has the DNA TGTGCCAGCAGCTGGACCCGGGGGGACACTGAAGCTTTCTTT.

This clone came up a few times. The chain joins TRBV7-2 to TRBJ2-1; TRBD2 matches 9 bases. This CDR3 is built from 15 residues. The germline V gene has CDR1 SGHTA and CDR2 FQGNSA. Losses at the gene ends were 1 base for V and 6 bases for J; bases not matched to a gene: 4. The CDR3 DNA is TGTGCCAGCAGCTTAGGTGCGGGGGGGCTCAATGAGCAGTTCTTC. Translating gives CASSLGAGGLNEQFF.

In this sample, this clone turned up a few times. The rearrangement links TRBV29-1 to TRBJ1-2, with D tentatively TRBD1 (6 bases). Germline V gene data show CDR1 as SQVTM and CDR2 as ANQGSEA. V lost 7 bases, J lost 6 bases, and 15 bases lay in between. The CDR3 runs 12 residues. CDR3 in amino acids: CSAQGGRDGYTF. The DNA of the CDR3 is TGCAGCGCCCAAGGGGGTAGGGATGGCTACACCTTC.

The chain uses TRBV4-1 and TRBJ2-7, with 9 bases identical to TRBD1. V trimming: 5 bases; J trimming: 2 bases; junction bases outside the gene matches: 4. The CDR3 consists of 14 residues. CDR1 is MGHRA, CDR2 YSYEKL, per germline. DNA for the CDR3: TGCGCCAGCAGCGGGGACAGGGCGACCTACGAGCAGTACTTC. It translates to CASSGDRATYEQYF.

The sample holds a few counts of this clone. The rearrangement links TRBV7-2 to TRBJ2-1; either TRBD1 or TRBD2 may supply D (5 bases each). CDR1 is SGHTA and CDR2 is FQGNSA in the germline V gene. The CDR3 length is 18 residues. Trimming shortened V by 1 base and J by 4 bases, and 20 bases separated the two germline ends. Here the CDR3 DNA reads TGTGCCAGCAGCTTAGATTCATGGGGGAACCACTCTTACAATGAGCAGTTCTTC. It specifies CASSLDSWGNHSYNEQFF.

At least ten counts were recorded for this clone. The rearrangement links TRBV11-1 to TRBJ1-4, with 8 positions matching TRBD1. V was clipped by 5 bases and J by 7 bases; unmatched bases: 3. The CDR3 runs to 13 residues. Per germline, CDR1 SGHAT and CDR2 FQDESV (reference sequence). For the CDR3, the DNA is TGTGCCAGCAGCGGGGGGACAGGTGAAAAACTGTTTTTT. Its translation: CASSGGTGEKLFF.

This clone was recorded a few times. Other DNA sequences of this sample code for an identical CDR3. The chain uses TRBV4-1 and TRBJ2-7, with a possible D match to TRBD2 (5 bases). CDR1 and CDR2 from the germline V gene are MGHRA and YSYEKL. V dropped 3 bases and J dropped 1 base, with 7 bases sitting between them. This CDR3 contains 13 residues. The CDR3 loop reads CASSHGLSYEQYF. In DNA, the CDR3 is TGCGCCAGCAGCCATGGACTTTCCTACGAGCAGTACTTC.